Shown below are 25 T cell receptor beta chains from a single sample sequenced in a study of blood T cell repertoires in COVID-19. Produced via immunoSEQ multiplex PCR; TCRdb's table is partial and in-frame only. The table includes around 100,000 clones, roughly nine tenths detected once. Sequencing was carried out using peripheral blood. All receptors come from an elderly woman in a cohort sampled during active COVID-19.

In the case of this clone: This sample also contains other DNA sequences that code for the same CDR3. The CDR3 DNA reads as TGTGCCAGCAGCCAAGTGGGGGGTGAGCAGTTCTTC. Protein product: CASSQVGGEQFF. The chain recombines TRBV3-1 (or the pseudogene TRBV3-2) with TRBJ2-1, with TRBD2 as a possible D gene (6 bases). Trimming cost V 1 base and J 9 bases, with 7 bases left between them. Germline V gene data show CDR1 as LGHDT and CDR2 as YNNKEL (reference sequence). This CDR3 comprises 12 residues.

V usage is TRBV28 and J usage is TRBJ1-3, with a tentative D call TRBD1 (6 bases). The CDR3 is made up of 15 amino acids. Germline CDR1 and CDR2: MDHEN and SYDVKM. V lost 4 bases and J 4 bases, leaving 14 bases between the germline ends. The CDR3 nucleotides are TGTGCCAGCAGTTCCTTCAGGGGCACAGGAAACACCATATATTTT. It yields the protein CASSSFRGTGNTIYF.

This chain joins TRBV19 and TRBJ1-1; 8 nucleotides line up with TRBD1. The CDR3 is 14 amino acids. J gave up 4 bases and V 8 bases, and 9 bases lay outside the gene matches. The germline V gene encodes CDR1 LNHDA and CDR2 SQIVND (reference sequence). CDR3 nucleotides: TGTGCCAGTCGAGGGGGGGGACAGGTCACTGAAGCTTTCTTT. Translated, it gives CASRGGGQVTEAFF.

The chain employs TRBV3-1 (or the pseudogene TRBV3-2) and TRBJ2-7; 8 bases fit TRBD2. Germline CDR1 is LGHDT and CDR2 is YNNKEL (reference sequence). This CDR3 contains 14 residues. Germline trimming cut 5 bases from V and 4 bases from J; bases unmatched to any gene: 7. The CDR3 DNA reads TGTGCCAGCAGCTTCGGACTAGCTTCTTACGAGCAGTACTTC. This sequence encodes CASSFGLASYEQYF.

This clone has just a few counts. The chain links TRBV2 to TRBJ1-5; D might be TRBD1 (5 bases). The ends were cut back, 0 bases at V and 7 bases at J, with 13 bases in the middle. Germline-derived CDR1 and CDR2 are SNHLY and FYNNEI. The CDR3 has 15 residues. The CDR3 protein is CASSEARGGKQPQHF. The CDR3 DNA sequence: TGTGCCAGCAGTGAAGCAAGGGGAGGGAAACAGCCCCAGCATTTT.

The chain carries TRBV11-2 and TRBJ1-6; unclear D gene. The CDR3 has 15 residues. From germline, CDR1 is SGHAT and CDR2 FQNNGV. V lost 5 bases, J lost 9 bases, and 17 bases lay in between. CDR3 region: CASSPMREGSSPLHF. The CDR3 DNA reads TGTGCCAGCAGCCCTATGAGGGAAGGATCTTCACCCCTCCACTTT. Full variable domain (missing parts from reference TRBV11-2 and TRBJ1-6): EAGVAQSPRYKIIEKRQSVAFWCNPISGHATLYWYQQILGQGPKLLIQFQNNGVVDDSQLPKDRFSAERLKGVDSTLKIQPAKLEDSAVYLCASSPMREGSSPLHFGNGTRLTVT.

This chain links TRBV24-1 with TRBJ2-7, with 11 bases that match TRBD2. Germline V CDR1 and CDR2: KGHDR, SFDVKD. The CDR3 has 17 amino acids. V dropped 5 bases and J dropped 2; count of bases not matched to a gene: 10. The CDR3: CATSAVTGTSGTYEQYF. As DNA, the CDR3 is TGTGCCACCAGTGCCGTAACCGGGACTAGCGGTACCTACGAGCAGTACTTC.

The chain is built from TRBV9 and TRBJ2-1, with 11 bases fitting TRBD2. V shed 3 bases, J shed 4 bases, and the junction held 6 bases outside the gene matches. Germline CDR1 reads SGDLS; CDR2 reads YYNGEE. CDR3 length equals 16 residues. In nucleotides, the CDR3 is TGTGCCAGCAGCGCGTCGGGACTAGCGGATTACAATGAGCAGTTCTTC. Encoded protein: CASSASGLADYNEQFF.

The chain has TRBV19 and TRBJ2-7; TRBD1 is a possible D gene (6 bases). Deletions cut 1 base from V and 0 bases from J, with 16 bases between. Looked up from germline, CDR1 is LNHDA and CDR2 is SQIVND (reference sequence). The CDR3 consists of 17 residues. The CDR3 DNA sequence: TGTGCCAGTAGTATAGCCACGGGGACAACCCTCTCCTACGAGCAGTACTTC. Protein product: CASSIATGTTLSYEQYF.

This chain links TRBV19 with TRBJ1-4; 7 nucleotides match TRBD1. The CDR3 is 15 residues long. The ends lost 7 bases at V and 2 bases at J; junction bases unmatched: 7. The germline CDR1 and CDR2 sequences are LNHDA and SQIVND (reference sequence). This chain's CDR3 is CASTPSGGTNEKLFF. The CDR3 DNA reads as TGTGCCAGTACCCCCTCAGGGGGGACTAATGAAAAACTGTTTTTT.

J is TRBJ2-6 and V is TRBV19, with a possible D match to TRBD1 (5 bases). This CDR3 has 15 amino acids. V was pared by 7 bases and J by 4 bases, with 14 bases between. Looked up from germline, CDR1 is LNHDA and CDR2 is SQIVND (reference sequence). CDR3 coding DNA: TGTGCCAGTACAGGGCATCCTCTCGGGGCCAACGTCCTGACTTTC. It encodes CASTGHPLGANVLTF. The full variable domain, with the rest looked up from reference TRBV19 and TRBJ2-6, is DGGITQSPKYLFRKEGQNVTLSCEQNLNHDAMYWYRQDPGQGLRLIYYSQIVNDFQKGDIAEGYSVSREKKESFPLTVTSAQKNPTAFYLCASTGHPLGANVLTFGAGSRLTVL.

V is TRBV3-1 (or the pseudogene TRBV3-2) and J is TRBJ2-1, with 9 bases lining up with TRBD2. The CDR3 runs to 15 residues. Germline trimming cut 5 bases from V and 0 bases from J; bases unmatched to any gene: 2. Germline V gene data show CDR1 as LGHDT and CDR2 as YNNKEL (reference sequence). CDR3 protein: CASSGSGGSYNEQFF. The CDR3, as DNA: TGTGCCAGCAGCGGTAGCGGGGGCTCCTACAATGAGCAGTTCTTC.

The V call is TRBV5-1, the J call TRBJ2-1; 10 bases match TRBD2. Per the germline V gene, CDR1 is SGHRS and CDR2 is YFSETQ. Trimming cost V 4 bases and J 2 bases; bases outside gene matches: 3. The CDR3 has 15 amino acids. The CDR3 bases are TGCGCCAGCAGCCCTAGCGGGGGAACCTACAATGAGCAGTTCTTC. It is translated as CASSPSGGTYNEQFF.

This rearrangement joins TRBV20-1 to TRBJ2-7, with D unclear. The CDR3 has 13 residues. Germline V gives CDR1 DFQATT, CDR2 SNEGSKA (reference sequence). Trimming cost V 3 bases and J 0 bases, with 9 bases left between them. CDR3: CSASSRSSYEQYF. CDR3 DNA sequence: TGCAGTGCTAGTTCTCGGAGCTCCTACGAGCAGTACTTC.

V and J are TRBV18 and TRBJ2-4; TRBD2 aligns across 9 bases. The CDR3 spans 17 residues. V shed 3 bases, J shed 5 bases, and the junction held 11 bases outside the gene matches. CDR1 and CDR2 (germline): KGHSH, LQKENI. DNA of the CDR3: TGTGCCAGCTCACCGCCCACTGCTAGCGGGGTCCAAAACATTCAGTACTTC. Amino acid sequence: CASSPPTASGVQNIQYF. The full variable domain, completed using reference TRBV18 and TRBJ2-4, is NAGVMQNPRHLVRRRGQEARLRCSPMKGHSHVYWYRQLPEEGLKFMVYLQKENIIDESGMPKERFSAEFPKEGPSILRIQQVVRGDSAAYFCASSPPTASGVQNIQYFGAGTRLSVL.

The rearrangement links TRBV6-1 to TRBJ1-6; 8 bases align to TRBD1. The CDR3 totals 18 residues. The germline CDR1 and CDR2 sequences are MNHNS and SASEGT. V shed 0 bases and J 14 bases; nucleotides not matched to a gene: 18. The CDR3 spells CASSEALRDRSLWGALHF. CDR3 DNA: TGTGCCAGCAGTGAAGCGCTTCGGGACAGGAGTTTATGGGGGGCCCTCCACTTT.

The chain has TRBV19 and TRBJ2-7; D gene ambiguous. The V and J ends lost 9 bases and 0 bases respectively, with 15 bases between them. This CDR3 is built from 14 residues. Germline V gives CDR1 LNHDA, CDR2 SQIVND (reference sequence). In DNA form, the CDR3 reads TGTGCCAGCACTCGACAAATCAGCTCCTACGAGCAGTACTTC. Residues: CASTRQISSYEQYF.

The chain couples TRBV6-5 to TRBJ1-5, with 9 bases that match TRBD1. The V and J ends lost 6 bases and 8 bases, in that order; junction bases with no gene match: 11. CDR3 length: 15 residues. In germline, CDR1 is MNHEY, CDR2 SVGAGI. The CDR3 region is CASSQQGARREPQHF. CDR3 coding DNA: TGTGCCAGCAGCCAACAGGGGGCGAGGAGGGAGCCCCAGCATTTT.

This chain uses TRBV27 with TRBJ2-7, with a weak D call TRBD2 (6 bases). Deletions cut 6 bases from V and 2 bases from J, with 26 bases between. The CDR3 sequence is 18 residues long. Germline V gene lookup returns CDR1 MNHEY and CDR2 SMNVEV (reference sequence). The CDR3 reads CASSTRDGGSRSAYEQYF. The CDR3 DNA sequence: TGTGCCAGCAGCACGAGGGACGGGGGATCACGGAGTGCCTACGAGCAGTACTTC.

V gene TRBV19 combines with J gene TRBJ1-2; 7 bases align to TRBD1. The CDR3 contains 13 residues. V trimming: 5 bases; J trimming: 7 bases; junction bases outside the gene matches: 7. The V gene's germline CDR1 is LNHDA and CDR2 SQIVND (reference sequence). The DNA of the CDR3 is TGTGCCAGTAGTCCCGACAGGGTAGGTGGCTACACCTTC. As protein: CASSPDRVGGYTF.

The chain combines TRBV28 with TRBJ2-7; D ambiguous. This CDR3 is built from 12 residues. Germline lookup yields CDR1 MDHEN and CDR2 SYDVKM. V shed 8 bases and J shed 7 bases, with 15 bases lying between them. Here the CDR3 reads CASERNPWEQYF. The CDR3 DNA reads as TGTGCCAGCGAGAGGAACCCCTGGGAGCAGTACTTC.

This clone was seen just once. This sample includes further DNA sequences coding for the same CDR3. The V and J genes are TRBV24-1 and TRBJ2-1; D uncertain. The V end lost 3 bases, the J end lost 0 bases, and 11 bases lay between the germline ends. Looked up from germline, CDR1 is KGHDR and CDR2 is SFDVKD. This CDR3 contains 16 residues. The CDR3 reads CATSDLQPSSYNEQFF. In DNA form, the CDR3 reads TGTGCCACCAGTGATCTACAGCCGAGCTCCTACAATGAGCAGTTCTTC.

This CDR3 reads CAWSETGLPGELFF. The CDR3 DNA sequence: TGTGCCTGGAGTGAAACAGGACTACCTGGGGAGCTGTTTTTT. The rearrangement links TRBV30 to TRBJ2-2; possibly TRBD2 for D (6 bases). The germline gives CDR1 GTSNPN, CDR2 SVGIG (reference sequence). V lost 1 base and J 8 bases, leaving 14 bases between the germline ends. This CDR3 spans 14 amino acids.

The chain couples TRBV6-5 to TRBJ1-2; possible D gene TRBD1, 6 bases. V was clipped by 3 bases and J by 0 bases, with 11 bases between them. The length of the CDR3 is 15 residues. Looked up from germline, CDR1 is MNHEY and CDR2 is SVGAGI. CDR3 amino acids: CASSYSWDTNYGYTF. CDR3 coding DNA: TGTGCCAGCAGTTATTCCTGGGACACTAACTATGGCTACACCTTC.

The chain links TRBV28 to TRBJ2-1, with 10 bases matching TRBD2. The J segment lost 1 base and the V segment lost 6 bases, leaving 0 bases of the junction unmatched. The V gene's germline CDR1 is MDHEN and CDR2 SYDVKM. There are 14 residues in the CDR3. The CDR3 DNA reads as TGTGCCAGCAGAGCGGGAGGGTCCTACAATGAGCAGTTCTTC. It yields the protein CASRAGGSYNEQFF.